Sequencing of this T cell receptor (beta chain) was carried out in a study of shared clonotypes between healthy human individuals (dated by TCRdb to the early 2020s). In terms of the full investigation: A couple of women and a few men aged 18 to 49 years were included in the cohort. To increase sequencing depth and limit assay-specific biases, different laboratories used diverse techniques to prepare libraries and sequence TCR repertoires. Leukapheresis yielded between about 0.9 and 8.9 billion PBMCs per donor. The study deeply sequenced blood TCR repertoires of about 5 healthy adults to estimate repertoire size and the extent of clonotype sharing between individuals. What the authors observed across the whole study: Sampling was restricted to blood, and TCR repertoires in tissue are likely to differ from TCR repertoires in blood. Pairwise subsampling indicated that sequencing depth was expected to affect the degree of clonotype sharing among donors. Because the study included only a small number of donors, the genetic and exposure-history diversity represented was limited.

About this clone itself: Its antigen is still unknown. No base quality values were provided; no much bigger clone lies one nucleotide off.

Donors were healthy HIV-negative adults with no recently reported acute infections or vaccinations. Every donor was a Caucasian adult residing in Nashville, Tennessee, USA. For unsorted samples, some 87 million PBMCs were counted, and genomic DNA was extracted using the QIAamp DNA Blood Mini kit. Blood was obtained by leukapheresis, after which PBMCs were separated by Ficoll-Histopaque density gradient centrifugation and cryopreserved in liquid nitrogen vapor phase. Using the deep immunoSEQ assay, TCR CDR3 regions were amplified from genomic DNA by multiplex PCR. For each cell subset, the extracted genomic DNA was distributed evenly across all wells of several immunoSEQ 96-well plates, and each plate served as one replicate. For unsorted PBMC, each replicate PCR was loaded with roughly 330 ng genomic DNA, equivalent to approximately 33,000 T cell genomes. Ten immunoSEQ deep assay plates were used to sequence the unsorted PBMC genomic DNA. The purified libraries were quantified using a Qubit 3.0 fluorometer, sized with a Bioanalyzer 2100, and then quantified again using the KAPA Library Quantification kit. Every immunoSEQ 96-well plate was sequenced on a separate single-read 150-cycle Illumina NextSeq 550 flow cell. As for the authors' bioinformatics: Because the immunoSEQ output held only junctional sequences and lacked quality scores, the filtering could not match the filtering applied to full-length reads. Sequences were annotated with PyIR, a Python wrapper for IgBLAST v1.9, and V/J genes and CDR3 were assigned using IMGT germline references. Reads were filtered out if the reads had weak V/J assignments (E-value above 1e-6), no CDR3, stop codons, out-of-frame junctions, or ambiguous translated residues. A V3J clonotype was defined by an identical inferred V gene, J gene, and CDR3 amino acid sequence. The percentage overlap between two repertoires was calculated by dividing the number of shared unique clonotypes by the size of the smaller repertoire. RTK rarefaction, the Chao1 estimator, and Recon v2.1 estimates of unobserved clonotypes were used to assess repertoire richness. What TCRdb holds here is the immuneACCESS table cut down to in-frame rearrangements. Part of the clones is not present; checked against another copy, under half of the missing clones reflect an unresolved V gene, and the others are unexplained. D and trimming were read from the DNA, whereas the V and J calls and clone size are those reported in that table. The sample table shows 400,000 to 550,000 clones, and approximately 79% are seen once. Approximately 12% of the sample lies in the top ten.

Taken from the germline V gene, the CDR1 and CDR2 loops are LGHNA and YNFKEQ. V drops 4 bases and J drops 8 bases, leaving 17 bases in between. The CDR3 starts with the cysteine, ends with the phenylalanine, and has 14 residues. Only the CDR3 region is kept as DNA, spanning 42 bases read in frame from base 1. Sequencing input: PBMCs. The chain couples TRBV4-2 to TRBJ1-2, and possibly TRBD1, on 5 matching bases. This TCR derives from a woman aged 40 to 50 in good health. Some clones in this sample may be carry-over from other donors' samples. In nucleotide form, the sequence is TGTGCCAGCAGCCCGGGACCGTCCCCCGAAGGCTACACCTTC. It is translated as CASSPGPSPEGYTF.